Below, 20 T cell receptor beta chains from the same sample are listed, as sequenced in a study of regulatory T cells in long-lasting Graves disease. The TCR beta library used iRepertoire HTBI primers with Arm-PCR amplification of CDR3. TCRdb reprocessed the multiplex PCR reads via MiXCR and lists one record per CDR3 protein. The sample has roughly 500,000 distinct CDR3 sequences, 9.5% to 15% seen once; the top ten hold 8% to 10%. Specified time point: newly diagnosed GD, antithyroid drugs for less than 3 months. There was RNA extracted from PBMCs, and the TCR library was made from it. This sample was also put to use in a study of T cells in Graves' hyperthyroidism and ophthalmopathy.

Here the sequenced sample was peripheral blood mononuclear cells (PBMCs), taken at new diagnosis, from a patient treated with antithyroid drugs. All receptors derive from a woman in her thirties with Graves disease.

This clonotype was found many times. The chain couples TRBV6-2 or TRBV6-3 to TRBJ2-1, with TRBD2 matching 8 bases. V trimming: 0 bases; J trimming: 4 bases; junction bases outside the gene matches: 5. CDR3 size: 16 residues. Germline CDR1 reads MNHEY; CDR2 reads SVGEGT. The CDR3 region is CASSYSLLAGYNEQFF. CDR3 nucleotide sequence: TGTGCCAGCAGTTACTCGTTGCTAGCGGGTTACAATGAGCAGTTCTTC.

This clonotype was seen only a few times. This chain uses TRBV4-1 with TRBJ2-3; 10 bases are a match to TRBD1. The CDR3 spans 16 residues. J was trimmed by 3 bases and V by 3 bases; bases with no gene match: 6. The V gene's germline CDR1 is MGHRA and CDR2 YSYEKL. The CDR3 coding sequence is TGCGCCAGCAGCCAGCATCCGGGACAGGGGACAGATACGCAGTATTTT. This gives the protein CASSQHPGQGTDTQYF.

This clonotype was detected only a few times. Here the CDR3 reads CASSPQDQETQYF. DNA for the CDR3: TGTGCCAGCAGCCCACAGGACCAAGAGACCCAGTACTTC. The genes are TRBV5-4 and TRBJ2-5; TRBD1 might be the D (5 bases). Germline values: CDR1 SGHNT, CDR2 YYREEE (reference sequence). The length of the CDR3 is 13 residues. The V and J ends lost 4 bases and 0 bases respectively, with 7 bases between them.

The rearrangement uses TRBV4-2 and TRBJ1-1, with D possibly TRBD1 on 6 matching bases. V lost 4 bases to trimming and J lost 4 bases, with 19 bases between them. The CDR3 extends over 16 amino acids. Germline values: CDR1 LGHNA, CDR2 YNFKEQ. CDR3 bases: TGTGCCAGCAGCCGCAGAGGCAGGGGACGAAGCACTGAAGCTTTCTTT. This gives the protein CASSRRGRGRSTEAFF.

This clonotype was detected many times. The chain has TRBV7-2 and TRBJ1-1; D is uncertain. This CDR3 contains 14 residues. V lost 1 base and J 0 bases, leaving 6 bases between the germline ends. The germline V gene has CDR1 SGHTA and CDR2 FQGNSA. CDR3 in amino acids: CASSLVPMNTEAFF. The CDR3 DNA reads as TGTGCCAGCAGCTTAGTTCCCATGAACACTGAAGCTTTCTTT.

Many counts were recorded for this clonotype. The V call is TRBV7-6, the J call TRBJ2-2; D remains ambiguous. Trimming shortened V by 5 bases and J by 6 bases, and 19 bases separated the two germline ends. The CDR3 is 16 amino acids. CDR1 is SGHVS and CDR2 is FNYEAQ in the germline V gene. The CDR3 region has the DNA TGTGCCAGCAGCCCCCTCCCCGCAGGTCCGTCCGGGGAGCTGTTTTTT. Translated: CASSPLPAGPSGELFF.

This clonotype was recorded a few times. V gene TRBV6-2 or TRBV6-3 combines with J gene TRBJ2-3, with TRBD1 matching over 8 bases. V lost 8 bases and J lost 0; bases outside the gene matches: 7. The CDR3 is 15 residues long. Germline loops: CDR1 MNHEY, CDR2 SVGEGT. The CDR3 is CASAAGGLSTDTQYF. DNA for the CDR3: TGTGCCAGCGCAGCAGGGGGCTTGAGCACAGATACGCAGTATTTT.

In this sample, this clonotype turned up a few times. The V gene is TRBV12-3 or TRBV12-4, the J gene TRBJ1-2; maybe TRBD1 (5 bases). The V end was cut by 3 bases, the J end by 4 bases, with 12 bases between. The CDR3 runs to 14 residues. CDR3 region: CASSFAGLGYGYTF. DNA of the CDR3: TGTGCCAGCAGTTTCGCAGGGCTCGGCTATGGCTACACCTTC.

This clonotype was observed at least ten times. The chain couples TRBV7-8 to TRBJ1-6; the D is unclear. V was clipped by 0 bases and J by 0 bases, with 12 bases between them. Germline values: CDR1 SGHVS, CDR2 FQNEAQ. This CDR3 has 18 residues. The CDR3 reads CASSLARVSSSYNSPLHF. Here the CDR3 DNA reads TGTGCCAGCAGCTTAGCGCGTGTCAGTAGCTCCTATAATTCACCCCTCCACTTT. Combining the CDR3 with reference TRBV7-8 and TRBJ1-6 gives the whole variable domain GAGVSQSPRYKVAKRGQDVALRCDPISGHVSLFWYQQALGQGPEFLTYFQNEAQLDKSGLPSDRFFAERPEGSVSTLKIQRTQQEDSAVYLCASSLARVSSSYNSPLHFGNGTRLTVT.

This clonotype has a count of ten or more. The rearrangement joins TRBV10-2 to TRBJ2-3; 11 nucleotides align to TRBD2. The CDR3 consists of 17 residues. V lost 3 bases, J lost 6 bases, and 11 bases stayed unmatched. Looked up from germline, CDR1 is WSHSY and CDR2 is SAAADI. Here the CDR3 DNA reads TGCGCCAGCAGTGACCCGGGACTAGCGGAGAAGTGGGATACGCAGTATTTT. Translation: CASSDPGLAEKWDTQYF.

Many counts were recorded for this clonotype. The chain joins TRBV12-5 to TRBJ2-5; D remains ambiguous. Germline V gene sequence: CDR1 LGHNT, CDR2 FRNRAP. V dropped 1 base and J dropped 9 bases, with 12 bases sitting between them. This CDR3 region has 13 residues. The CDR3 loop is CASGLDPRGAQYF. The DNA for the CDR3 is TGTGCTAGTGGTTTGGACCCCCGTGGGGCCCAGTACTTC.

The chain employs TRBV4-3 and TRBJ2-2; 11 bases agree with TRBD2. From germline, CDR1 is LGHNA and CDR2 YSLEER. Trimming at V came to 2 bases and at J to 6 bases, leaving 5 bases not matched to a gene. The CDR3 covers 16 residues. CDR3 DNA: TGCGCCAGCAGCCAACTACTAGCGGGAGTGGCCGGGGAGCTGTTTTTT. This encodes CASSQLLAGVAGELFF.

This chain connects TRBV28 to TRBJ2-7; 8 bases align to TRBD1. Germline CDR1 reads MDHEN; CDR2 reads SYDVKM. V was clipped by 5 bases and J by 2 bases; unmatched bases: 8. The CDR3 has 15 residues. The CDR3 sequence: CASSAPGTGTYEQYF. For the CDR3, the DNA is TGTGCCAGCAGTGCTCCCGGGACAGGAACCTACGAGCAGTACTTC. Drawing the rest from reference TRBV28 and TRBJ2-7, the complete variable domain is DVKVTQSSRYLVKRTGEKVFLECVQDMDHENMFWYRQDPGLGLRLIYFSYDVKMKEKGDIPEGYSVSREKKERFSLILESASTNQTSMYLCASSAPGTGTYEQYFGPGTRLTVT.

This clonotype was detected many times. CDR3 amino acids: CASSLGGTAFF. For the CDR3, the DNA is TGTGCCAGCAGCTTAGGGGGGACAGCTTTCTTT. The chain has TRBV7-9 and TRBJ1-1, with TRBD1 as a possible D gene (5 bases). Trimming shortened V by 1 base and J by 10 bases, and 7 bases separated the two germline ends. The CDR3 totals 11 residues. Germline V gives CDR1 SEHNR, CDR2 FQNEAQ (reference sequence).

Many counts were recorded for this clonotype. The V gene is TRBV6-1, the J gene TRBJ2-3, with 9 bases that match TRBD1. Germline values: CDR1 MNHNS, CDR2 SASEGT. V shed 5 bases, J shed 1 base, and the junction held 7 bases outside the gene matches. CDR3 length: 16 amino acids. The CDR3 nucleotides are TGTGCCAGCAGTCAAACTTGGACAGGGGGCACAGATACGCAGTATTTT. Its translation: CASSQTWTGGTDTQYF.

V usage is TRBV30 and J usage is TRBJ2-7; 8 nucleotides agree with TRBD1. After removal of 0 bases from V and 1 base from J, the junction contained 8 bases not matched to a gene. This CDR3 is 16 amino acids long. The germline gives CDR1 GTSNPN, CDR2 SVGIG (reference sequence). The CDR3: CAWSVRNRQGSYEQYF. The CDR3 coding sequence is TGTGCCTGGAGTGTTCGGAACAGACAGGGGTCCTACGAGCAGTACTTC. The full variable domain, in which reference TRBV30 and TRBJ2-7 provide the parts outside the CDR3, is SQTIHQWPATLVQPVGSPLSLECTVEGTSNPNLYWYRQAAGRGLQLLFYSVGIGQISSEVPQNLSASRPQDRQFILSSKKLLLSDSGFYLCAWSVRNRQGSYEQYFGPGTRLTVT.

This clonotype was found a few times. This sequence joins TRBV11-2 and TRBJ2-3, with 12 bases aligning to TRBD2. The trim removed 5 bases at V and 1 base at J, leaving 16 bases unmatched. The CDR3 spans 20 residues. CDR1 SGHAT and CDR2 FQNNGV come from the germline V gene. This CDR3 reads CASSPRIASGRALRTDTQYF. The CDR3 DNA reads as TGTGCCAGCAGCCCTAGGATCGCTAGCGGGAGGGCCCTCCGCACAGATACGCAGTATTTT. The full variable domain, completed using reference TRBV11-2 and TRBJ2-3, is EAGVAQSPRYKIIEKRQSVAFWCNPISGHATLYWYQQILGQGPKLLIQFQNNGVVDDSQLPKDRFSAERLKGVDSTLKIQPAKLEDSAVYLCASSPRIASGRALRTDTQYFGPGTRLTVL.

This clonotype occurred a few times. The rearrangement links TRBV6-6 to TRBJ1-1, with D possibly TRBD1 on 6 matching bases. The V end was cut by 0 bases, the J end by 5 bases, with 13 bases between. Germline V gene lookup returns CDR1 MNHNY and CDR2 SVGAGI (reference sequence). CDR3 length equals 15 residues. CDR3 sequence reads: CASSYSIGTKTEAFF. CDR3 in DNA: TGTGCCAGCAGTTACTCGATTGGGACAAAAACTGAAGCTTTCTTT.

This clonotype has ten or more counts. This chain uses TRBV7-9 with TRBJ2-2; a weak D match, TRBD1 (5 bases). The CDR3 runs 16 residues. CDR1 SEHNR and CDR2 FQNEAQ come from the germline V gene (reference sequence). The V gene lost 3 bases and the J gene lost 2 bases, with 13 bases spanning the gap. The CDR3 bases are TGTGCCAGCAGCTTGTCACAGGTTCCTAACACCGGGGAGCTGTTTTTT. Its translation is CASSLSQVPNTGELFF. Variable domain in full (rest from reference TRBV7-9 and TRBJ2-2): DTGVSQNPRHKITKRGQNVTFRCDPISEHNRLYWYRQTLGQGPEFLTYFQNEAQLEKSRLLSDRFSAERPKGSFSTLEIQRTEQGDSAMYLCASSLSQVPNTGELFFGEGSRLTVL.

This clonotype was recorded many times. The rearrangement joins TRBV7-9 to TRBJ2-3; perhaps TRBD2 as D (5 bases). This CDR3 comprises 12 residues. Trimming took off 1 base at V and 12 bases at J, with 11 bases between the two ends. The germline V gene encodes CDR1 SEHNR and CDR2 FQNEAQ (reference sequence). CDR3 nucleotide sequence: TGTGCCAGCAGCTTAGACTTCGGGGATCAGTATTTT. It translates to CASSLDFGDQYF.